The source of this T cell receptor (beta chain) is a study of identical twins. Healthy Caucasian individuals made up all the donors. TCRdb reprocessed the 5' RACE reads with MiXCR, giving one entry per CDR3 protein. The data show 1.5 million to 2 million distinct CDR3 sequences, with 25% to 35% seen just once and 0.25% to 0.3% held by the top ten. Sequencing used cord blood. The origin of this receptor is a newborn girl in good health.

The CDR3 region has the DNA TGTGCCAACGGGGACAGGATAGATGAGCAGTTCTTC. It specifies CANGDRIDEQFF. The chain employs TRBV7-9 and TRBJ2-1, with 8 bases fitting TRBD1. The germline V gene has CDR1 SEHNR and CDR2 FQNEAQ (reference sequence). Losses at the gene ends were 10 bases for V and 8 bases for J; bases not matched to a gene: 7. The CDR3 covers 12 residues.